These T cell receptor beta chains were read from a single sample in a study of blood T cell repertoires in COVID-19. Assay used: immunoSEQ multiplex PCR; TCRdb lists only in-frame clones, some missing. The sample lists around 47,000 clones, 85% to 90% occurring once. The sequenced sample consisted of peripheral blood. Source of these receptors: a man aged 80 or over with active or convalescent COVID-19. CDR3s include the opening cysteine and the closing phenylalanine or tryptophan. A D gene is named only where the DNA matches it firmly. The size field is filled for only some rows; it gives once, few, many or a size class.

TRBV7-9,-,TRBD1,TRBJ1-1,TGTGCCAGCAGCCCACAGGGGGAGAACCAGAACACTGAAGCTTTCTTT,CASSPQGENQNTEAFF
TRBV9,-,-,TRBJ1-1,TGTGCCAGCAGTGCTACAGGGTACACTGAAGCTTTCTTT,CASSATGYTEAFF
TRBV5-5,-,TRBD2,TRBJ2-3,TGTGCCAGCAGCTTTGCCGGGAGGGCAGATACGCAGTATTTT,CASSFAGRADTQYF
TRBV18,once,TRBD1,TRBJ2-7,TGTGCCAGCTCTCCAACCGGGACAGGCTTCCCCGCCGATAGGGAGCAGTACTTC,CASSPTGTGFPADREQYF
TRBV5-4,-,-,TRBJ1-5,TGTGCCAGCAGCTCACAGGGTTTGGATGGTGTCCAGCATTTT,CASSSQGLDGVQHF
TRBV6-5,few,-,TRBJ1-2,TGTGCCAGCAATAGAGGGGGGGCTCACTATGGCTACACCTTC,CASNRGGAHYGYTF
TRBV3-1/TRBV3-2,-,TRBD1,TRBJ1-1,TGTGCCAGCAGCCAGACAGGGGTAGGCACTGAAGCTTTCTTT,CASSQTGVGTEAFF
TRBV19,-,TRBD1,TRBJ2-5,TGTGCCAGTAGTAGGATCGGGGACAGGGGTATAGGAGAGACCCAGTACTTC,CASSRIGDRGIGETQYF
TRBV28,-,-,TRBJ2-7,TGTGCCAGCAGGACGGGGTTCTCCTACGAGCAGTACTTC,CASRTGFSYEQYF
TRBV18,-,TRBD2,TRBJ2-1,TGTGCCAGCTCACCAGCTAGCGGGGGCCCAGTCATAAATGAGCAGTTCTTC,CASSPASGGPVINEQFF
TRBV10-1,-,TRBD2,TRBJ2-1,TGCGCCAGCAGTGCTGGTAGCGGGAGGGCCGAGCAGTTCTTC,CASSAGSGRAEQFF
TRBV11-3,-,TRBD1,TRBJ2-5,TGTGCCAGCAGCTCAGGGGGAGCCGGGCTCCGGGGAGAGACCCAGTACTTC,CASSSGGAGLRGETQYF
TRBV5-1,-,TRBD1,TRBJ2-2,TGCGCCAGCAGCTTGGCCGGACAGGGAGCGAACACCGGGGAGCTGTTTTTT,CASSLAGQGANTGELFF
TRBV6-5,-,TRBD2,TRBJ2-1,TGTGCCAGCACCGAAAGGGGCGGGAGCTACAATGAGCAGTTCTTC,CASTERGGSYNEQFF
TRBV28,-,TRBD1,TRBJ1-2,TGTGCCAGCATCGCCGGAGGGGGCAATGGCTACACCTTC,CASIAGGGNGYTF